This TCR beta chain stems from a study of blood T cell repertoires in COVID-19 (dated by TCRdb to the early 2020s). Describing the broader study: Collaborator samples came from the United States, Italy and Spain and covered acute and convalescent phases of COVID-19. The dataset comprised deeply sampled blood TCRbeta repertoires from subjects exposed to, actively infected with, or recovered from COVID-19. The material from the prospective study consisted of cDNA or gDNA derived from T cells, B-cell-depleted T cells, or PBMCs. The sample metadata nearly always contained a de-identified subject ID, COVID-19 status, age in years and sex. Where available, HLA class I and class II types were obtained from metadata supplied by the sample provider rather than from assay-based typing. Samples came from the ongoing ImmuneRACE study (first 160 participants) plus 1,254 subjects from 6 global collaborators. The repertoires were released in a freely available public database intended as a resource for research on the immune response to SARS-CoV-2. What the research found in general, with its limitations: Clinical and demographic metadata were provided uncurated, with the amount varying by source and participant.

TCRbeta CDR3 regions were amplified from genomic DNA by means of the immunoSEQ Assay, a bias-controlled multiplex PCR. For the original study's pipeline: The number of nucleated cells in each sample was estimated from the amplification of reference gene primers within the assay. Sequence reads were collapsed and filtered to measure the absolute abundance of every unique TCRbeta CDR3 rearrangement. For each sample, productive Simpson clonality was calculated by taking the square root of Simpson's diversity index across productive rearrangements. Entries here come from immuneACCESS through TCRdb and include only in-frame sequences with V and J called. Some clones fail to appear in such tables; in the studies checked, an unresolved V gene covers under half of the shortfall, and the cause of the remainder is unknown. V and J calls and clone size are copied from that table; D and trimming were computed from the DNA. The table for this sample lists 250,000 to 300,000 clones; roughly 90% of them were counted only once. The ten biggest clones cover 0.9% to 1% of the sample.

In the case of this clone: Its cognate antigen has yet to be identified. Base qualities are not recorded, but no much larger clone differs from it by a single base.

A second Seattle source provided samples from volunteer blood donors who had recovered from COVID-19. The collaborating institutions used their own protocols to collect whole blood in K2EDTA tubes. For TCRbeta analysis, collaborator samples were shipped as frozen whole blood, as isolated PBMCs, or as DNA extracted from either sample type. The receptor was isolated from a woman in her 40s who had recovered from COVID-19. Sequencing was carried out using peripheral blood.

The sequenced DNA is TGTGCCTGGAGCTTATGGGACAGGGAAGATACGCAGTATTTT. This is translated as CAWSLWDREDTQYF. The chain is encoded by TRBV30 joined to TRBJ2-3; 9 middle bases align to TRBD1. Trimming takes 3 bases off V and 5 bases off J; junction bases not matched to a gene: 6. The CDR3 starts with the cysteine, ends with the phenylalanine, and has 14 residues. Here the CDR3 DNA is all that survives: 42 bases in frame from base 1. Via the germline V gene (reference sequence), CDR1 is GTSNPN and CDR2 SVGIG.